This T cell receptor beta chain was captured by sequencing in a study of spatial heterogeneity in lung cancer. Study background: Every unique TCR and UMI combination, on average, appeared more than ten times in raw reads.

The CDR3 totals 12 residues. CDR1 is MNHEY and CDR2 is SVGEGT in the germline V gene. The ends were cut back, 9 bases at V and 2 bases at J, with 10 bases in the middle. This clonotype was seen at least ten times. Its specificity is unknown. General study findings and limits: Whereas they appeared in blood less at follow-up, ubiquitous expanded tumor TCRs appeared there more at resection.

Time point described: sample taken at primary tumor resection. Unsorted whole RNA of tumor, nontumor lung or frozen PBMC was sequenced. Samples came from some 73 TRACERx patients with untreated early-stage lung cancer. Unique molecular identifiers, one per molecule, were present on every TCR cDNA molecule. A single record per CDR3 protein comes from TCRdb applying MiXCR to the 5' RACE reads. This table holds approximately 40,000 distinct CDR3 sequences, roughly 5.6% found once. This clonotype was sampled from a female donor with early-stage non-small cell lung cancer. The chain links TRBV6-2 or TRBV6-3 to TRBJ2-5; D is possibly TRBD2 (5 bases). The sequences come from PBMCs, collected at surgery. This CDR3 is CASYSGQETQYF. The CDR3 DNA reads TGTGCCAGTTACTCGGGACAAGAGACCCAGTACTTC.